The source of this TCR beta chain is a study of T-cell reconstitution after alpha-beta-depleted transplantation in children. The germline gives CDR1 SGHTA, CDR2 FQGNSA. Trimming removed 2 bases from V and 4 bases from J, with 18 bases in between. This CDR3 is 16 amino acids long. With respect to this clonotype: Its antigen remains unknown.

During its preparation, the TCRbeta library received unique molecular identifiers. TCRdb independently ran MiXCR on the PCR reads; one entry per CDR3 protein. The sample includes 440,000 or so distinct CDR3 sequences, 43% of them seen just once. Study results and caveats: T-cell numbers and diversity, one year after transplant, stemmed largely from T cells that were newly produced. Some patients' high day-60 TCRbeta diversity was traced to surviving recipient T cells and thymic progenitors. Alpha-beta T cells about two months after transplant reportedly derived from several hundred expanded graft clones.

V is TRBV7-2 and J is TRBJ2-7, with D possibly matching TRBD1 (5 bases). The sequences come from PBMCs, collected before TCRalphabeta/CD19-depleted stem cell transplant. This clonotype originated in a girl aged 2 to 9 with aplastic anemia, due to receive a stem cell transplant. The CDR3, as DNA: TGTGCCAGCAGCTTAAGGGGCAACTCCCGACATTACGAGCAGTACTTC. Its translation is CASSLRGNSRHYEQYF.